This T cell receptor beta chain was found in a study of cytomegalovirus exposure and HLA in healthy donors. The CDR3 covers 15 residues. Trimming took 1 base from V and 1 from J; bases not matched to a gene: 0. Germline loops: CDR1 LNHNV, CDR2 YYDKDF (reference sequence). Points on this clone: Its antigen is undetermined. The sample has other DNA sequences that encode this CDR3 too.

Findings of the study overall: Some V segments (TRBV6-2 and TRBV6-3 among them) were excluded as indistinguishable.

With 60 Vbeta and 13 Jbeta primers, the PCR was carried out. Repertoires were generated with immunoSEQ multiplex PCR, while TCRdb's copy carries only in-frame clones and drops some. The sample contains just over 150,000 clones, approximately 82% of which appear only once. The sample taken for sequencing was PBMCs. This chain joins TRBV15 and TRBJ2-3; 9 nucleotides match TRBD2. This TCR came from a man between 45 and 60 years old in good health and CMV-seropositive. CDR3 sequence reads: CATSRGLAGTDTQYF. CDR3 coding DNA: TGTGCCACCAGCAGAGGACTAGCGGGCACAGATACGCAGTATTTT.